The rows below give T cell receptor beta chains drawn from one sample of a study of Graves' ophthalmopathy and Graves' hyperthyroidism. TCRdb independently ran MiXCR on the multiplex PCR reads; one entry per CDR3 protein. The sample includes hundreds of thousands of distinct CDR3 sequences, about a fifth of them seen just once. Input material: peripheral blood. These TCRs come from a woman aged 18-29 years with stable Graves' hyperthyroidism. Some clones in this sample may be carry-over from other donors' samples. CDR3s include the opening cysteine and the closing phenylalanine or tryptophan. A D gene is named only where the DNA matches it firmly. Not every row has a clone size; where given, it reads once, few, many or a size class.

d_call | clone_size | j_call | v_call | cdr3_aa | cdr3_nt
- | many | TRBJ2-5 | TRBV29-1 | CSVPHGGRMGTQYF | TGCAGCGTTCCACACGGTGGACGGATGGGGACCCAGTACTTC
- | - | TRBJ1-1 | TRBV29-1 | CSVAQGMNTEAFF | TGCAGCGTTGCTCAGGGGATGAACACTGAAGCTTTCTTT
- | many | TRBJ2-2 | TRBV20-1 | CSARRPGGGELFF | TGCAGTGCTCGAAGACCCGGTGGCGGGGAGCTGTTTTTT
TRBD1 | many | TRBJ1-6 | TRBV15 | CATSRIRGLGPNSPLHF | TGTGCCACCAGCAGGATCAGGGGGTTAGGGCCTAATTCACCCCTCCACTTT
TRBD1 | - | TRBJ1-2 | TRBV19 | CASSGRTGRNPNSYGYTF | TGTGCCAGTAGTGGGAGGACAGGGCGTAATCCGAACTCATATGGCTACACCTTC
- | - | TRBJ1-1 | TRBV3-1 | CASQDVNTEAFF | TGTGCCAGCCAGGATGTGAACACTGAAGCTTTCTTT
- | - | TRBJ1-1 | TRBV20-1 | CSARYQDTEAFF | TGCAGTGCTAGGTATCAGGACACTGAAGCTTTCTTT
- | - | TRBJ1-2 | TRBV6-2/TRBV6-3 | CASRDFGGGYTF | TGTGCCAGCAGAGACTTCGGAGGCGGCTACACCTTC
- | many | TRBJ1-1 | TRBV12-3/TRBV12-4 | CASSDIYGTEAFF | TGTGCCAGCAGCGACATTTATGGCACTGAAGCTTTCTTT
- | - | TRBJ2-5 | TRBV29-1 | CSVELGELKRSQYF | TGCAGCGTTGAACTCGGGGAACTTAAACGGTCCCAGTACTTC
TRBD2 | - | TRBJ2-7 | TRBV6-1 | CASNGLAGGSSSYEQYF | TGTGCCAGCAACGGACTAGCGGGAGGCTCCAGCTCCTACGAGCAGTACTTC
- | many | TRBJ2-5 | TRBV20-1 | CSAPTRSQETQYF | TGCAGTGCGCCGACTAGATCTCAAGAGACCCAGTACTTC
TRBD2 | few | TRBJ2-5 | TRBV11-2 | CASTLAGGKETQYF | TGTGCCAGCACCTTAGCGGGGGGGAAAGAGACCCAGTACTTC
- | many | TRBJ1-1 | TRBV11-2 | CASSLTFRVMNTEAFF | TGTGCCAGCAGCCTAACCTTCAGGGTAATGAACACTGAAGCTTTCTTT
TRBD1 | many | TRBJ1-5 | TRBV29-1 | CSVGTGTHQPQHF | TGCAGCGTAGGGACAGGGACCCATCAGCCCCAGCATTTT
- | many | TRBJ1-1 | TRBV6-1 | CASDRAFF | TGTGCCAGCGACAGAGCTTTCTTT
- | - | TRBJ1-1 | TRBV6-2/TRBV6-3 | CASSYVSLGTEAFF | TGTGCCAGCAGTTACGTCTCCCTGGGCACTGAAGCTTTCTTT
- | many | TRBJ1-1 | TRBV19 | CASSIAGSPEAFF | TGTGCCAGTAGTATAGCTGGGTCTCCCGAAGCTTTCTTT
- | many | TRBJ1-1 | TRBV10-3 | CAISEARQQNTEAFF | TGTGCCATCAGTGAAGCCAGACAGCAGAACACTGAAGCTTTCTTT
- | - | TRBJ2-7 | TRBV7-9 | CASSLGFGPYEQYF | TGTGCCAGCAGCTTAGGTTTTGGTCCTTACGAGCAGTACTTC
- | many | TRBJ2-5 | TRBV11-2 | CASSQEGAETQYF | TGTGCCAGCAGCCAGGAGGGGGCAGAGACCCAGTACTTC
- | many | TRBJ1-3 | TRBV19 | CASSTFISGYRSTIYF | TGTGCCAGTAGTACGTTCATTTCGGGGTACCGAAGCACCATATATTTT
- | many | TRBJ1-1 | TRBV6-2/TRBV6-3 | CATSQGTEAFF | TGTGCCACCTCCCAAGGCACTGAAGCTTTCTTT
- | - | TRBJ2-5 | TRBV7-9 | CASSEALRRIQETQYF | TGTGCCAGCAGCGAGGCCCTAAGACGCATACAAGAGACCCAGTACTTC
- | many | TRBJ1-1 | TRBV27 | CASSLGGRITEAFF | TGTGCCAGCAGTTTGGGGGGACGGATCACTGAAGCTTTCTTT
- | many | TRBJ1-6 | TRBV13 | CASSFRDKSEPLHF | TGTGCCAGCAGCTTCCGGGACAAGTCGGAACCCCTCCACTTT
TRBD2 | - | TRBJ2-5 | TRBV24-1 | CATSDRRGDQETQYF | TGTGCCACCAGTGATCGGCGGGGGGACCAAGAGACCCAGTACTTC
- | - | TRBJ2-7 | TRBV11-2 | CASSLDRTSSYEQYF | TGTGCCAGCAGCTTAGATCGGACAAGCTCCTACGAGCAGTACTTC
- | many | TRBJ1-2 | TRBV6-5 | CASSPGSPIYGYTF | TGTGCCAGCAGTCCCGGGAGCCCGATCTATGGCTACACCTTC
- | - | TRBJ2-7 | TRBV7-9 | CASSLGWGGGGLDEQYF | TGTGCCAGCAGCTTAGGGTGGGGCGGAGGGGGTCTCGACGAGCAGTACTTC
- | - | TRBJ2-2 | TRBV3-1 | CASSQDLGVNTGELFF | TGTGCCAGCAGCCAAGATCTAGGAGTGAACACCGGGGAGCTGTTTTTT
- | many | TRBJ1-2 | TRBV12-3/TRBV12-4 | CASSRSPESGYTF | TGTGCCAGCAGTCGTAGCCCGGAGAGCGGCTACACCTTC
- | once | TRBJ1-6 | TRBV5-1 | CASSLEGPRLSPLHF | TGCGCCAGCAGCTTGGAGGGGCCCCGGCTTTCACCCCTCCACTTT
- | - | TRBJ2-5 | TRBV12-3/TRBV12-4 | CASSFKGKTQYF | TGTGCCAGCAGTTTCAAGGGAAAGACCCAGTACTTC
- | many | TRBJ1-2 | TRBV7-2 | CASNPWGQGNYGYTF | TGTGCCAGCAACCCATGGGGGCAGGGAAATTATGGCTACACCTTC
- | many | TRBJ1-6 | TRBV28 | CASFAGKSLHF | TGTGCCAGCTTTGCCGGGAAGTCCCTCCACTTT
- | many | TRBJ1-1 | TRBV7-2 | CASSLEAGEAFF | TGTGCCAGCAGCTTAGAAGCGGGGGAAGCTTTCTTT
TRBD1 | many | TRBJ2-7 | TRBV29-1 | CSVEAPTGSAEQYF | TGCAGCGTTGAAGCCCCGACAGGGTCCGCTGAGCAGTACTTC
- | few | TRBJ2-7 | TRBV5-1 | CASSLQEGGEQYF | TGCGCCAGCAGCTTACAAGAGGGGGGCGAGCAGTACTTC
- | few | TRBJ2-2 | TRBV11-2 | CASSLGRLVPAGDTNTGELFF | TGTGCCAGCAGCTTAGGTCGATTGGTTCCGGCCGGTGACACGAACACCGGGGAGCTGTTTTTT
TRBD1 | - | TRBJ1-1 | TRBV18 | CASSPGDSLNTEAFF | TGTGCCAGCTCACCAGGGGACAGCTTGAACACTGAAGCTTTCTTT
- | - | TRBJ2-2 | TRBV4-2 | CASRPIGGRSNTGELFF | TGTGCCAGCAGGCCCATTGGAGGGCGTTCGAACACCGGGGAGCTGTTTTTT
- | few | TRBJ1-1 | TRBV5-1 | CASSSGGQRNTEAFF | TGCGCCAGCAGCTCGGGGGGTCAGAGGAACACTGAAGCTTTCTTT
TRBD1 | many | TRBJ1-1 | TRBV28 | CASRKQGAGNTEAFF | TGTGCCAGCAGAAAACAGGGGGCTGGGAACACTGAAGCTTTCTTT
- | - | TRBJ1-2 | TRBV2 | CASLLDYGYTF | TGTGCCAGCCTTCTGGACTATGGCTACACCTTC
TRBD1 | - | TRBJ2-7 | TRBV19 | CASSPGQAISYEQYF | TGTGCCTCTAGCCCCGGACAGGCGATTTCCTACGAGCAGTACTTC
- | many | TRBJ1-1 | TRBV15 | CATSRVPLNTEAFF | TGTGCCACCAGCAGAGTACCGTTGAACACTGAAGCTTTCTTT
TRBD2 | few | TRBJ2-7 | TRBV6-5 | CASSYSGGRTYEQYF | TGTGCCAGCAGTTACTCGGGAGGGAGAACCTACGAGCAGTACTTC
- | - | TRBJ2-7 | TRBV29-1 | CSVGGTSSYEQYF | TGCAGCGTCGGCGGGACAAGCTCCTACGAGCAGTACTTC
TRBD1 | - | TRBJ2-7 | TRBV15 | CATSGRQGAMDEQYF | TGTGCCACCAGCGGCCGACAGGGGGCTATGGACGAGCAGTACTTC
TRBD2 | - | TRBJ2-5 | TRBV12-3/TRBV12-4 | CASSRSGDGRETQYF | TGTGCCAGCAGCAGATCCGGGGACGGGAGGGAGACCCAGTACTTC
- | few | TRBJ1-2 | TRBV5-6 | CASSFARGLGYTF | TGTGCCAGCAGCTTCGCCAGGGGCCTTGGCTACACCTTC
TRBD1 | many | TRBJ1-5 | TRBV6-1 | CASSDTGQGSQPQHF | TGTGCCAGCAGTGATACTGGACAGGGGAGTCAGCCCCAGCATTTT
- | few | TRBJ1-4 | TRBV12-3/TRBV12-4 | CASSFREKLFF | TGTGCCAGCAGTTTTCGGGAAAAACTGTTTTTT